This T cell receptor beta chain stems from a study of metastatic and nonmetastatic thyroid tumors. TCRdb re-called the PCR reads through MiXCR. This sample has approximately 12,000 clones, with approximately 30% found just once. No patient received treatment before thyroid surgery. The source material was tumor tissue. The clonotype originates from a female donor with papillary thyroid cancer or a benign thyroid nodule (not recorded which). Some clones in this sample may be carry-over from other donors' samples.

CDR3 bases: TGTGCCATCGGCCGTCCCTACGAGCAGTACTTC. The encoded protein is CAIGRPYEQYF. V is TRBV6-2 or TRBV6-3 and J is TRBJ2-7; no clear D gene. Germline values: CDR1 MNHEY, CDR2 SVGEGT. This CDR3 is 11 amino acids long. V lost 10 bases and J lost 2, with 9 bases in between.